Each of the 15 T cell receptor beta chains below was sequenced from the same sample in a study of T cells in tuberculosis. Here immunoSEQ multiplex PCR was the method, and the copy in TCRdb shows in-frame clones only, minus some. The sample holds 25,000 to 35,000 clones, roughly 95% seen once. The sample taken for sequencing was PBMCs. The receptors derive from a donor between 10 and 35 years old with latent tuberculosis or without tuberculosis infection.

The genes are TRBV5-1 and TRBJ1-3; 10 bases match TRBD1. Germline CDR1 and CDR2: SGHRS and YFSETQ. The CDR3 is 16 amino acids. V lost 4 bases, J lost 4 bases, and 8 bases stayed unmatched. The CDR3 loop reads CASSGSGQGSGNTIYF. The CDR3 nucleotides read TGCGCCAGCAGCGGATCGGGACAGGGGTCCGGAAACACCATATATTTT.

The chain links TRBV7-3 to TRBJ1-1; D unclear. Trimming removed 0 bases at V and 3 bases at J, with 8 bases between. From germline, CDR1 is SGHTA and CDR2 FQGTGA. The CDR3 runs 14 residues. CDR3 sequence: CASSLTREDTEAFF. The CDR3 DNA follows: TGTGCCAGCAGCTTAACGAGGGAAGACACTGAAGCTTTCTTT.

This chain joins TRBV7-3 and TRBJ2-1; a possible D gene is TRBD1 (6 bases). CDR3 length: 15 residues. Trimming stripped 5 bases from V and 5 bases from J, with 16 bases between. CDR1 and CDR2 (germline): SGHTA, FQGTGA. CDR3 residues: CASSPTGQTNNEQFF. The CDR3 DNA reads as TGTGCCAGCAGCCCAACGGGACAAACGAACAATGAGCAGTTCTTC.

The genes are TRBV27 and TRBJ1-2; no definite D call. Germline V lookup: CDR1 MNHEY, CDR2 SMNVEV (reference sequence). The V end was cut by 7 bases, the J end by 4 bases, with 13 bases between. The CDR3 covers 13 residues. The DNA of the CDR3 is TGTGCCAGCATGAGGTCCTCCGGCTATGGCTACACCTTC. Translation gives CASMRSSGYGYTF.

This chain joins TRBV25-1 and TRBJ2-5; 8 nucleotides agree with TRBD1. Germline V lookup: CDR1 MGHDK, CDR2 SYGVNS. With 7 bases clipped from V and 4 bases from J, the junction kept 14 bases outside the gene matches. CDR3 length equals 16 residues. The CDR3: CASTDPTTGVIETQYF. For the CDR3, the DNA is TGTGCCAGCACTGACCCCACGACAGGGGTAATAGAGACCCAGTACTTC.

The chain is built from TRBV4-1 and TRBJ2-3, with 12 bases that match TRBD2. CDR3 length: 15 residues. V was clipped by 2 bases and J by 6 bases; unmatched bases: 3. Germline V lookup: CDR1 MGHRA, CDR2 YSYEKL. The CDR3 nucleotides read TGCGCCAGCAGCCAACTAGCGGGAGGGCCGGATACGCAGTATTTT. It yields the protein CASSQLAGGPDTQYF.

This chain uses TRBV25-1 with TRBJ2-5, with D possibly matching TRBD1 (5 bases). The CDR3 sequence is 14 residues long. V was trimmed by 1 base and J by 2 bases, leaving 8 bases between them. CDR1 and CDR2 from the germline V gene are MGHDK and SYGVNS. In DNA form, the CDR3 reads TGTGCCAGCAGTGAATCAGGGCCGCAAGAGACCCAGTACTTC. Translated, it gives CASSESGPQETQYF.

The CDR3 region is CASERNYGYTF. CDR3 in DNA: TGTGCCAGTGAGCGTAACTATGGCTACACCTTC. The V and J genes are TRBV19 and TRBJ1-2, with D hard to call. The CDR3 runs to 11 residues. V lost 8 bases to trimming and J lost 1 base, with 5 bases between them. CDR1 and CDR2 (germline): LNHDA, SQIVND (reference sequence).

This chain joins TRBV18 and TRBJ1-1; 9 bases are a match to TRBD1. This CDR3 has 16 amino acids. Trimming at V came to 3 bases and at J to 1 base, leaving 6 bases not matched to a gene. Germline CDR1 KGHSH, CDR2 LQKENI. CDR3 loop: CASSPGQGNANTEAFF. CDR3 sequence (DNA): TGTGCCAGCTCACCGGGACAGGGTAACGCGAACACTGAAGCTTTCTTT.

The V gene is TRBV10-1, the J gene TRBJ2-7, with 8 bases aligning to TRBD2. Trimming removed 3 bases from V and 0 bases from J; junction bases left unmatched: 1. The germline gives CDR1 WNHNN, CDR2 SYGVQD (reference sequence). The CDR3 is 14 amino acids. The CDR3 loop reads CASSDSGDSYEQYF. The CDR3 DNA reads as TGCGCCAGCAGTGATAGCGGGGACTCCTACGAGCAGTACTTC.

The rearrangement links TRBV6-6 to TRBJ1-1; unclear D gene. V gave up 6 bases and J gave up 0 bases, with 8 bases separating them. CDR3 length: 13 residues. In germline, CDR1 is MNHNY, CDR2 SVGAGI (reference sequence). The CDR3 nucleotides read TGTGCCAGCAGACCTCAGATGAACACTGAAGCTTTCTTT. Amino acids: CASRPQMNTEAFF.

The rearrangement joins TRBV12-5 to TRBJ2-1; 8 positions match TRBD2. Trimming removed 3 bases from V and 8 bases from J; junction bases left unmatched: 3. This CDR3 spans 13 amino acids. In germline, CDR1 is LGHNT, CDR2 FRNRAP. CDR3 residues: CASGLGLADEQFF. Written as DNA, the CDR3 is TGTGCTAGTGGTTTAGGACTAGCCGATGAGCAGTTCTTC. Full variable domain (rest looked up from reference TRBV12-5 and TRBJ2-1): DARVTQTPRHKVTEMGQEVTMRCQPILGHNTVFWYRQTMMQGLELLAYFRNRAPLDDSGMPKDRFSAEMPDATLATLKIQPSEPRDSAVYFCASGLGLADEQFFGPGTRLTVL.

The V call is TRBV13, the J call TRBJ2-7, with D possibly TRBD1 on 5 matching bases. The CDR3 loop spans 12 amino acids. Trimming took off 3 bases at V and 12 bases at J, with 15 bases between the two ends. Germline loops: CDR1 PRHDT, CDR2 FYEKMQ (reference sequence). CDR3 in DNA: TGTGCCAGCAGCTTGGGGCGAGAGGCGCGGTACTTC. Its translation is CASSLGREARYF.

J is TRBJ2-3 and V is TRBV2; 11 positions agree with TRBD2. CDR1 SNHLY and CDR2 FYNNEI come from the germline V gene. J lost 4 bases, V lost 1 base, and 1 base had no gene match. The CDR3 runs to 15 residues. CDR3 residues: CASSEDSGRADTQYF. The CDR3 DNA reads as TGTGCCAGCAGTGAAGATAGCGGGAGGGCAGATACGCAGTATTTT.

The V call is TRBV6-6, the J call TRBJ2-7; 10 bases are shared with TRBD2. CDR3 size: 16 residues. The V gene's germline CDR1 is MNHNY and CDR2 SVGAGI (reference sequence). The V and J ends lost 4 bases and 1 base, in that order; junction bases with no gene match: 7. The CDR3 protein is CASSWTGAGGSYEQYF. DNA of the CDR3: TGTGCCAGCAGTTGGACTGGAGCGGGAGGGTCCTACGAGCAGTACTTC.